The 14 T cell receptor beta chains below were found in one sample sequenced in a study of T cell responses to AZD1222 COVID-19 vaccine. Measured with immunoSEQ multiplex PCR; TCRdb has only the in-frame clones, and not every one. The sample contains 150,000 to 200,000 clones, about 92% of which appear only once. The source was peripheral blood, collected on day 0 of AZD1222 vaccination. The receptors were gathered from an adult in good health.

The chain uses TRBV5-6 and TRBJ2-2, with 11 bases matching TRBD1. Germline loops: CDR1 SGHDT, CDR2 YYEEEE. With 2 bases clipped from V and 3 bases from J, the junction kept 6 bases outside the gene matches. The CDR3 totals 17 residues. This CDR3 is CASSLPGQGGHTGELFF. CDR3 nucleotide sequence: TGTGCCAGCAGCTTACCGGGACAGGGGGGTCACACCGGGGAGCTGTTTTTT.

This sequence joins TRBV7-9 and TRBJ2-1; the match to TRBD2 covers 9 bases. The CDR3 covers 17 residues. J was trimmed by 2 bases and V by 0 bases; bases with no gene match: 5. CDR1 SEHNR and CDR2 FQNEAQ come from the germline V gene (reference sequence). In nucleotides, the CDR3 is TGTGCCAGCAGCTTAGCGATGCTAGCGGGAACCTACAATGAGCAGTTCTTC. This gives the protein CASSLAMLAGTYNEQFF.

The table lists this clone with a count of one. The V and J genes are TRBV5-1 and TRBJ2-2; tentatively, D is TRBD1 or TRBD2 (5 bases each). The germline V and J ends were trimmed by 4 bases and 0 bases, with 13 bases remaining between them. Germline V gene data show CDR1 as SGHRS and CDR2 as YFSETQ. The CDR3 totals 16 residues. CDR3 in DNA: TGCGCCAGCAGCAAAAACCCGGGGCCGAACACCGGGGAGCTGTTTTTT. Encoded protein: CASSKNPGPNTGELFF.

Here the CDR3 DNA reads TGTGCCATCAGTGAGACCCATCTGGGGCGGGAGGCCAATGAGCAGTTCTTC. Translation: CAISETHLGREANEQFF. The chain recombines TRBV10-3 with TRBJ2-1; TRBD2 aligns across 8 bases. Germline V lookup: CDR1 ENHRY, CDR2 SYGVKD. Trimming at V came to 2 bases and at J to 6 bases, leaving 12 bases not matched to a gene. This CDR3 is 17 amino acids long.

The chain carries TRBV7-9 and TRBJ1-1; D remains ambiguous. The germline V and J ends were trimmed by 1 base and 4 bases, with 10 bases remaining between them. Per the germline V gene, CDR1 is SEHNR and CDR2 is FQNEAQ (reference sequence). The CDR3 runs to 14 residues. CDR3 region: CASSLGREGTEAFF. The CDR3 DNA sequence: TGTGCCAGCAGCTTAGGCAGAGAGGGCACTGAAGCTTTCTTT.

This CDR3 is CASSPPGALNTEAFF. DNA of the CDR3: TGTGCCAGCAGCCCGCCGGGGGCCCTGAACACTGAAGCTTTCTTT. J is TRBJ1-1 and V is TRBV3-1 (or the pseudogene TRBV3-2), with a weak D call TRBD1 (6 bases). CDR1 and CDR2 (germline): LGHDT, YNNKEL (reference sequence). Trimming left V 4 bases short and J 0 bases short, with 12 bases between. CDR3 length: 15 residues.

The chain employs TRBV6-2 or TRBV6-3 and TRBJ2-2, with TRBD1 matching 9 bases. J was trimmed by 4 bases and V by 2 bases; bases with no gene match: 11. This CDR3 is 18 amino acids long. The V gene's germline CDR1 is MNHEY and CDR2 SVGEGT. The CDR3 bases are TGTGCCAGCAGTTACCCAGACAGGGGGACGTATCGCACCGGGGAGCTGTTTTTT. This codes for CASSYPDRGTYRTGELFF.

The V call is TRBV29-1, the J call TRBJ1-1; D not resolved. Germline V gene data show CDR1 as SQVTM and CDR2 as ANQGSEA. V lost 4 bases to trimming and J lost 1 base, with 7 bases between them. This CDR3 is 12 amino acids long. The DNA of the CDR3 is TGCAGCGTTGGTTTTAAGAACACTGAAGCTTTCTTT. This codes for CSVGFKNTEAFF.

Details on this clone: This CDR3 is also generated by other DNA sequences in the sample. This chain connects TRBV6-5 to TRBJ1-5; 9 nucleotides match TRBD1. The V gene's germline CDR1 is MNHEY and CDR2 SVGAGI. The CDR3 has 13 amino acids. V was clipped by 6 bases and J by 4 bases; unmatched bases: 1. Here the CDR3 DNA reads TGTGCCAGCAGGGGACAGGGTAATCAGCCCCAGCATTTT. This encodes CASRGQGNQPQHF.

The V gene is TRBV2, the J gene TRBJ2-7; TRBD2 agrees at 7 bases. The CDR3 length is 14 residues. Trimming cost V 2 bases and J 1 base; bases outside gene matches: 2. Germline loops: CDR1 SNHLY, CDR2 FYNNEI. The DNA of the CDR3 is TGTGCCAGCAGTGAATTGCGGGGGTCCTACGAGCAGTACTTC. Translating it yields CASSELRGSYEQYF.

The chain is built from TRBV28 and TRBJ2-1; the match to TRBD2 covers 14 bases. The CDR3 totals 14 residues. The ends lost 8 bases at V and 9 bases at J; junction bases unmatched: 6. The germline gives CDR1 MDHEN, CDR2 SYDVKM. The CDR3 here is CASVGLAGAGEQFF. The CDR3 coding sequence is TGTGCCAGCGTGGGACTAGCGGGGGCGGGTGAGCAGTTCTTC.

The V call is TRBV12-3 or TRBV12-4, the J call TRBJ1-5; 7 bases match TRBD1. This CDR3 has 12 amino acids. The ends lost 5 bases at V and 9 bases at J; junction bases unmatched: 4. In nucleotides, the CDR3 is TGTGCCAGCAGTACCCGGGACAGGCCCCAGCATTTT. Protein sequence: CASSTRDRPQHF.

This clone is a singleton in its sample. The chain links TRBV6-1 to TRBJ1-1; no clear D gene. V lost 5 bases to trimming and J lost 0 bases, with 13 bases between them. The CDR3 length is 15 residues. The germline V gene has CDR1 MNHNS and CDR2 SASEGT. CDR3: CASSSTTIMNTEAFF. In nucleotides, the CDR3 is TGTGCCAGCAGTTCGACAACCATCATGAACACTGAAGCTTTCTTT.

The chain combines TRBV24-1 with TRBJ1-1, with 12 bases identical to TRBD1. The CDR3 is 16 amino acids. The V gene end was trimmed by 6 bases and the J gene end by 10 bases; junction bases not matched to a gene: 14. Germline CDR1 reads KGHDR; CDR2 reads SFDVKD. The chain's CDR3 is CATSRGPGQGASGAFF. DNA for the CDR3: TGTGCCACCAGTCGAGGACCGGGACAGGGGGCCTCTGGAGCTTTCTTT.